This entry describes one T cell receptor (beta chain). The CDR3 is 13 amino acids. V was shortened by 1 base and J by 6 bases, with 10 bases between the two germline ends. Germline CDR1 and CDR2: PRHDT and FYEKMQ (reference sequence). The record originates from a study of cytomegalovirus exposure and HLA in healthy donors. Primers: 60 Vbeta forward and 13 Jbeta reverse. Assay used: immunoSEQ multiplex PCR; TCRdb lists only in-frame clones, some missing. Of 130,000 or so clones listed, 65% to 80% were seen once; the top ten hold 1.5%. The origin of this receptor is a woman younger than 35 in good health and CMV-seronegative. The source material was PBMCs. V gene TRBV13 combines with J gene TRBJ2-7, with a weak D call TRBD2 (6 bases). CDR3: CASSLVTSREQYF. In nucleotides, the CDR3 is TGTGCCAGCAGCTTAGTGACTAGTCGCGAGCAGTACTTC.